This TCR beta chain was documented in a study of cytomegalovirus exposure and HLA in healthy donors. CDR3 size: 19 residues. V was trimmed by 5 bases and J by 2 bases, leaving 25 bases between them. Germline assignment: CDR1 LNHDA and CDR2 SQIVND (reference sequence). It was with 60 Vbeta and 13 Jbeta primers that the PCR ran. Measured with immunoSEQ multiplex PCR; TCRdb has only the in-frame clones, and not every one. The sample lists 85,000 to 110,000 clones, approximately 79% occurring once. The sequence was collected from a man in his forties or fifties in good health and CMV-seropositive. The rearrangement joins TRBV19 to TRBJ1-3; TRBD1 is a possible D gene (6 bases). Sequenced material: PBMCs. CDR3 in DNA: TGTGCCAGTAGTCCCCGACCGTCCTCTGGACAGTACGCTGGAAACACCATATATTTT. This translates into CASSPRPSSGQYAGNTIYF.